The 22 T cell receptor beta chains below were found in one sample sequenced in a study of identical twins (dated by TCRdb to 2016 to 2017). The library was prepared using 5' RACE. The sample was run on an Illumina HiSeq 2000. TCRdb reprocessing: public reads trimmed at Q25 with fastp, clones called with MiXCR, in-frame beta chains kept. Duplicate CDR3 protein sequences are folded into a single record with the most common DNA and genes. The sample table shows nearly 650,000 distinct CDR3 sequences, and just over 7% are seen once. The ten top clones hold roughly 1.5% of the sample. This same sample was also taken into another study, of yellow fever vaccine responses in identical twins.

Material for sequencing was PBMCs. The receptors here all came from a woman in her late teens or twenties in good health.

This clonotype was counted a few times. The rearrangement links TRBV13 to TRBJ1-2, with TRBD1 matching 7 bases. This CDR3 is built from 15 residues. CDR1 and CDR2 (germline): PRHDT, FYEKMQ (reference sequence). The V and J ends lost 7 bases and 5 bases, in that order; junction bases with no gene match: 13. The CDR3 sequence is CASNSKGGEVYGYTF. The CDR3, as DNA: TGTGCCAGCAATTCGAAAGGGGGCGAAGTGTATGGCTACACCTTC.

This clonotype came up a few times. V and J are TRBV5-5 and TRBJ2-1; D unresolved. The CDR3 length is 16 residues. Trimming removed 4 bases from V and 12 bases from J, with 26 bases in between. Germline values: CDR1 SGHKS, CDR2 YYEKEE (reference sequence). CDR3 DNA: TGTGCCAGCAGCCAGTTTTCTGACTCTACAATGATGGGGCAGTTCTTC. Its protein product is CASSQFSDSTMMGQFF.

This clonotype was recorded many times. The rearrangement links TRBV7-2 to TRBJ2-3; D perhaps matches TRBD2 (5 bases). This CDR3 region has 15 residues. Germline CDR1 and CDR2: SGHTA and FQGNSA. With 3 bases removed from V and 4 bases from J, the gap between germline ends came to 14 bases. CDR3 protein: CASSFVRGGADTQYF. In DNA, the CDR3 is TGTGCCAGCAGCTTCGTACGGGGTGGGGCAGATACGCAGTATTTT. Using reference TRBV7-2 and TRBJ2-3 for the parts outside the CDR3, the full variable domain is GAGVSQSPSNKVTEKGKDVELRCDPISGHTALYWYRQSLGQGLEFLIYFQGNSAPDKSGLPSDRFSAERTGGSVSTLTIQRTQQEDSAVYLCASSFVRGGADTQYFGPGTRLTVL.

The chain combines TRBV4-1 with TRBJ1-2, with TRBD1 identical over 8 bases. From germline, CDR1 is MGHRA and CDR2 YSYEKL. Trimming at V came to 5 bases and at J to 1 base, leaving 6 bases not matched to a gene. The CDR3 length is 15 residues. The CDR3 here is CASSGTGLLNYGYTF. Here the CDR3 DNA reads TGCGCCAGCAGCGGGACAGGCCTGCTTAACTATGGCTACACCTTC.

Here the CDR3 DNA reads TGTGCCAGCAGCTGGTCCGAGGCCGGTAATGAAAAACTGTTTTTT. It translates to CASSWSEAGNEKLFF. V usage is TRBV2 and J usage is TRBJ1-4; D is ambiguous. Germline CDR1 and CDR2: SNHLY and FYNNEI. The CDR3 loop spans 15 amino acids. Trimming removed 6 bases at V and 4 bases at J, with 15 bases between.

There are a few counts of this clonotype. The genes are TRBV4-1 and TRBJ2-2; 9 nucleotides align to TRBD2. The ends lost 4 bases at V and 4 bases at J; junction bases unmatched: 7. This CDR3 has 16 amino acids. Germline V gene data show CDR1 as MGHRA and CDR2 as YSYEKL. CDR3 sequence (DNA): TGCGCCAGCAGCCCCGCAGCGGGGGGCCGCACCGGGGAGCTGTTTTTT. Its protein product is CASSPAAGGRTGELFF.

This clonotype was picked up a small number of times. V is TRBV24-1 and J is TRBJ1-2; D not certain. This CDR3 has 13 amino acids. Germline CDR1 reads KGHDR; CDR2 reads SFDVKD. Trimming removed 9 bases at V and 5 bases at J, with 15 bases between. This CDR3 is CATAHGVPYGYTF. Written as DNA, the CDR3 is TGTGCCACCGCCCACGGGGTACCGTATGGCTACACCTTC.

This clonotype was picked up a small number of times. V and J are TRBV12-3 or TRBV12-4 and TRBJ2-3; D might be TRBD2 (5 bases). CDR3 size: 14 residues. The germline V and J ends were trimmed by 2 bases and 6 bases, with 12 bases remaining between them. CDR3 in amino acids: CASSLLEDLDTQYF. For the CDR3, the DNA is TGTGCCAGCAGTTTATTGGAGGACCTGGATACGCAGTATTTT.

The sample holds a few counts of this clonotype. In DNA, the CDR3 is TGTGCCACCAGTGACCGACATGACATCTCCTACGAGCAGTACTTC. Its protein product is CATSDRHDISYEQYF. The V gene is TRBV24-1, the J gene TRBJ2-7; D not resolved. Trimming removed 4 bases from V and 0 bases from J, with 12 bases in between. CDR3 length equals 15 residues. Germline V gene data show CDR1 as KGHDR and CDR2 as SFDVKD.

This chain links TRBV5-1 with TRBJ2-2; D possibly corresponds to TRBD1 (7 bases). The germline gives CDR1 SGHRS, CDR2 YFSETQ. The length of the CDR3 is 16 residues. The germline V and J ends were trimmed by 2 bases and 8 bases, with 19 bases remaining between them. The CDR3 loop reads CASSFGGGYFTGELFF. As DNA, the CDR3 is TGCGCCAGCAGCTTCGGAGGGGGCTATTTTACAGGGGAGCTGTTTTTT. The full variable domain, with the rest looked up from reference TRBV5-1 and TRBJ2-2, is KAGVTQTPRYLIKTRGQQVTLSCSPISGHRSVSWYQQTPGQGLQFLFEYFSETQRNKGNFPGRFSGRQFSNSRSEMNVSTLELGDSALYLCASSFGGGYFTGELFFGEGSRLTVL.

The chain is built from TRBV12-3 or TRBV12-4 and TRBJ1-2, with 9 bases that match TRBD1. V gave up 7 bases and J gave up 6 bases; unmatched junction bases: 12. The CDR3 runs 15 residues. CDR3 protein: CASTAPWDRVNGYTF. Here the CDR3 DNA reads TGTGCCAGCACCGCCCCCTGGGACAGGGTAAATGGCTACACCTTC.

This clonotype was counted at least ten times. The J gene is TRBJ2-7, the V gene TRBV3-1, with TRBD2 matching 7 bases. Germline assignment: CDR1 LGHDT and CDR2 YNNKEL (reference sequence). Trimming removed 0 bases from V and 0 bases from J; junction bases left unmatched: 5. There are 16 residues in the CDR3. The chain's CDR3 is CASSQDAGLYSYEQYF. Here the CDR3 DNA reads TGTGCCAGCAGCCAAGATGCGGGACTATACTCCTACGAGCAGTACTTC.

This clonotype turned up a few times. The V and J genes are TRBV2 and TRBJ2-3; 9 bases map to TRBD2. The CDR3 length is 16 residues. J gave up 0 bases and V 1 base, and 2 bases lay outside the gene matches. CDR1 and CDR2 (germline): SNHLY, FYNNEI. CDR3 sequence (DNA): TGTGCCAGCAGTGAAGGACTAGCGGCCAGCACAGATACGCAGTATTTT. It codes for CASSEGLAASTDTQYF. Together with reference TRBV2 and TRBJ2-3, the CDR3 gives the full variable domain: EPEVTQTPSHQVTQMGQEVILRCVPISNHLYFYWYRQILGQKVEFLVSFYNNEISEKSEIFDDQFSVERPDGSNFTLKIRSTKLEDSAMYFCASSEGLAASTDTQYFGPGTRLTVL.

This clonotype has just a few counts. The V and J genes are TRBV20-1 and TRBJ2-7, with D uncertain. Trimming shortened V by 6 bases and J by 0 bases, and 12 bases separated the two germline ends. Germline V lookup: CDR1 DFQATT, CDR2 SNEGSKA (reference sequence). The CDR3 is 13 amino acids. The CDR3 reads CSAFSESSYEQYF. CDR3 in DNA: TGCAGTGCCTTCTCGGAGAGCTCCTACGAGCAGTACTTC.

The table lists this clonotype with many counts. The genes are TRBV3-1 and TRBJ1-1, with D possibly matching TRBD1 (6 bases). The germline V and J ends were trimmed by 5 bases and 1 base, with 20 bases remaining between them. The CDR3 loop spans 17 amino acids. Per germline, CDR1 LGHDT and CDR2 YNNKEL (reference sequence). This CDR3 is CASSIHRDTISNTEAFF. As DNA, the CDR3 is TGTGCCAGCAGCATTCATCGGGACACAATTTCGAACACTGAAGCTTTCTTT.

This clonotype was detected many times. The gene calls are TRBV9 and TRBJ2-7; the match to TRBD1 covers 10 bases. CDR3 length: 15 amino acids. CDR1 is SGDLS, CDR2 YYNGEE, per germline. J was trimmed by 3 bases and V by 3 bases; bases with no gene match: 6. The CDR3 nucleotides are TGTGCCAGCAGCGCCGCCGGGACAGGGGACTACGAGCAGTACTTC. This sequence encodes CASSAAGTGDYEQYF. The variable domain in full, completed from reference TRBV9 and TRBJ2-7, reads DSGVTQTPKHLITATGQRVTLRCSPRSGDLSVYWYQQSLDQGLQFLIQYYNGEERAKGNILERFSAQQFPDLHSELNLSSLELGDSALYFCASSAAGTGDYEQYFGPGTRLTVT.

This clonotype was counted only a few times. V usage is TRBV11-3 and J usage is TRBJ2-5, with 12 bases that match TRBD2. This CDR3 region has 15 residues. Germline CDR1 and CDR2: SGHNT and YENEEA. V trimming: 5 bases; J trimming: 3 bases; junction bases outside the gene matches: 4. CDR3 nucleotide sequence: TGTGCCAGCAGCCCAGGACTAGCGGGAAAAGAGACCCAGTACTTC. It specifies CASSPGLAGKETQYF.

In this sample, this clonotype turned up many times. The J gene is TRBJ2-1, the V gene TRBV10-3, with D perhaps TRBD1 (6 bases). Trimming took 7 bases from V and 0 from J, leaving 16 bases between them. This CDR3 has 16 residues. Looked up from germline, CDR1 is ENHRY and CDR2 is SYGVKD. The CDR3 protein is CAITKSGRGSYNEQFF. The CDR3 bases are TGTGCCATCACTAAAAGCGGCAGGGGCTCCTACAATGAGCAGTTCTTC.

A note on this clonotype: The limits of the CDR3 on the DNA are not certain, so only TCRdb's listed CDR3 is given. The CDR3 is CISVSEACDTIYF. V usage is TRBV7-5 and J usage is TRBJ1-3. TRBV7-5 is a pseudogene. Ends included, the CDR3 has 13 residues.

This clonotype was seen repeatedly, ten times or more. The CDR3 nucleotides read TGTGCCAGCAGTTTAGGAGCCCGGGCCAAAAACATTCAGTACTTC. Its protein is CASSLGARAKNIQYF. The chain links TRBV28 to TRBJ2-4; D gene uncertain. This CDR3 spans 15 amino acids. Between the trimmed V and J ends, which lost 2 bases and 1 base, there was a span of 9 bases. In germline, CDR1 is MDHEN, CDR2 SYDVKM.

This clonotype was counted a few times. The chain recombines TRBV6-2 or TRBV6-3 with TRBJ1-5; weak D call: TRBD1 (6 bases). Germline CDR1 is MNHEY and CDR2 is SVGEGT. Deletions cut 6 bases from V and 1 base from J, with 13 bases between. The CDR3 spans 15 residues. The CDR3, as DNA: TGTGCCAGCAGCCAAGACAGGAGAAGCAATCAGCCCCAGCATTTT. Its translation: CASSQDRRSNQPQHF.

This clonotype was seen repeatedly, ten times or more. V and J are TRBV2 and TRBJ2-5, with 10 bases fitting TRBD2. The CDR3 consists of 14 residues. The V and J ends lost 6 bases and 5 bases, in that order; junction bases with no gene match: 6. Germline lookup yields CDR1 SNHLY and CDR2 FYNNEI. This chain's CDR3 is CASRPSGSSETQYF. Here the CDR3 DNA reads TGTGCCAGCAGACCTAGCGGGAGCAGTGAGACCCAGTACTTC. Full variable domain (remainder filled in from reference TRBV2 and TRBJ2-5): EPEVTQTPSHQVTQMGQEVILRCVPISNHLYFYWYRQILGQKVEFLVSFYNNEISEKSEIFDDQFSVERPDGSNFTLKIRSTKLEDSAMYFCASRPSGSSETQYFGPGTRLLVL.